The 29 T cell receptor beta chains given below trace back to one sample, sequenced in a study of blood T cell repertoires in COVID-19. TCRdb keeps only in-frame clones here, not all; method: immunoSEQ multiplex PCR. This table holds roughly 3,500 clones, about 74% found once. Sequenced: peripheral blood. The receptors were gathered from a human donor in a cohort sampled during active COVID-19.

V is TRBV4-1 and J is TRBJ2-1, with D uncertain. Germline V gives CDR1 MGHRA, CDR2 YSYEKL. This CDR3 is 13 amino acids long. Trimming left V 3 bases short and J 4 bases short, with 7 bases between. As DNA, the CDR3 is TGCGCCAGCAGCCAGAGTATTTACAATGAGCAGTTCTTC. Protein sequence: CASSQSIYNEQFF.

The V and J genes are TRBV3-1 (or the pseudogene TRBV3-2) and TRBJ1-4; D uncertain. Trimming removed 2 bases from V and 5 bases from J, with 9 bases in between. The germline gives CDR1 LGHDT, CDR2 YNNKEL (reference sequence). This CDR3 has 14 amino acids. CDR3 in amino acids: CASSQKLRNEKLFF. The CDR3 DNA is TGTGCCAGCAGCCAAAAGTTGCGGAATGAAAAACTGTTTTTT.

This clone rates as large. The chain has TRBV4-2 and TRBJ2-7, with 14 positions matching TRBD2. CDR1 and CDR2 (germline): LGHNA, YNFKEQ. The J segment lost 2 bases and the V segment lost 0 bases, leaving 6 bases of the junction unmatched. The CDR3 is 18 amino acids. The CDR3 DNA is TGTGCCAGCAGCCAAGATCCCGGACTAGCGGGGGGACCCTACGAGCAGTACTTC. This encodes CASSQDPGLAGGPYEQYF.

V is TRBV5-5 and J is TRBJ1-1; the match to TRBD1 covers 8 bases. The germline V gene encodes CDR1 SGHKS and CDR2 YYEKEE (reference sequence). J was trimmed by 3 bases and V by 1 base; bases with no gene match: 2. The length of the CDR3 is 14 residues. CDR3 sequence (DNA): TGTGCCAGCAGCTTGCAGGGGGCCTACACTGAAGCTTTCTTT. Encoded protein: CASSLQGAYTEAFF. The variable domain in full, with the rest retrieved from reference TRBV5-5 and TRBJ1-1, is DAGVTQSPTHLIKTRGQQVTLRCSPISGHKSVSWYQQVLGQGPQFIFQYYEKEERGRGNFPDRFSARQFPNYSSELNVNALLLGDSALYLCASSLQGAYTEAFFGQGTRLTVV.

In its sample, this clone was seen a few times. The J gene is TRBJ1-6, the V gene TRBV27; a possible D gene is TRBD1 (6 bases). Germline V gene lookup returns CDR1 MNHEY and CDR2 SMNVEV (reference sequence). V gave up 3 bases and J gave up 9 bases, with 21 bases separating them. CDR3 length equals 17 residues. This CDR3 reads CASSFSLTMGATSPLHF. The DNA of the CDR3 is TGTGCCAGCAGTTTCTCCTTGACCATGGGGGCGACTTCACCCCTCCACTTT.

The rearrangement uses TRBV7-9 and TRBJ2-2; no clear D gene. Deletions cut 4 bases from V and 7 bases from J, with 7 bases between. Germline V lookup: CDR1 SEHNR, CDR2 FQNEAQ (reference sequence). This CDR3 contains 12 residues. The CDR3 loop is CASSSIVGELFF. CDR3 nucleotides: TGTGCCAGCAGCTCGATAGTCGGGGAGCTGTTTTTT.

V and J are TRBV4-3 and TRBJ1-6; D unclear. V lost 4 bases, J lost 10 bases, and 14 bases lay in between. The CDR3 is 14 amino acids. The germline V gene has CDR1 LGHNA and CDR2 YSLEER. The CDR3 is CASSRRWGVSPLHF. The CDR3 DNA is TGCGCCAGCAGCCGGAGATGGGGAGTCTCACCCCTCCACTTT.

This clone came up once. The V gene is TRBV2, the J gene TRBJ2-3; 13 bases match TRBD2. After removal of 6 bases from V and 5 bases from J, the junction contained 5 bases not matched to a gene. Per germline, CDR1 SNHLY and CDR2 FYNNEI. The CDR3 has 15 residues. The CDR3 here is CASRQLAGGQDTQYF. DNA of the CDR3: TGTGCCAGCAGACAACTAGCGGGGGGGCAAGATACGCAGTATTTT.

In DNA form, the CDR3 reads TGTGCCAGCAGTTTATCTAGATTCGACGGGGAGCTGTTTTTT. Protein sequence: CASSLSRFDGELFF. The rearrangement uses TRBV28 and TRBJ2-2; D is undetermined. The CDR3 spans 14 residues. Germline loops: CDR1 MDHEN, CDR2 SYDVKM. V was shortened by 1 base and J by 7 bases, with 10 bases between the two germline ends.

The V call is TRBV28, the J call TRBJ1-1, with unresolved D. There are 12 residues in the CDR3. Trimming took 3 bases from V and 3 from J, leaving 5 bases between them. Germline assignment: CDR1 MDHEN and CDR2 SYDVKM. Written as DNA, the CDR3 is TGTGCCAGCAGTTTGCGGTACACTGAAGCTTTCTTT. It specifies CASSLRYTEAFF.

V usage is TRBV5-4 and J usage is TRBJ2-5; tentatively, D is TRBD2 (5 bases). Per germline, CDR1 SGHNT and CDR2 YYREEE (reference sequence). V shed 4 bases and J shed 1 base, with 11 bases lying between them. CDR3 length: 14 residues. CDR3 sequence (DNA): TGTGCCAGCAGCGCCGCCGGAGGCCAAGAGACCCAGTACTTC. Protein: CASSAAGGQETQYF.

The J gene is TRBJ1-3, the V gene TRBV27; a possible D gene is TRBD1 (5 bases). The CDR3 runs 14 residues. V was clipped by 5 bases and J by 1 base, with 9 bases between them. Germline loops: CDR1 MNHEY, CDR2 SMNVEV (reference sequence). Written as DNA, the CDR3 is TGTGCCAGCAGTCGTCAGGGTTCTGGAAACACCATATATTTT. It codes for CASSRQGSGNTIYF.

This clone showed up just once. The chain has TRBV5-1 and TRBJ1-4; maybe TRBD1 (5 bases). The V gene lost 5 bases and the J gene lost 5 bases, with 16 bases spanning the gap. Germline-derived CDR1 and CDR2 are SGHRS and YFSETQ. The CDR3 is 15 amino acids. The CDR3 loop is CASRDPTAGNEKLFF. The CDR3 region has the DNA TGCGCCAGCAGGGATCCGACAGCCGGGAATGAAAAACTGTTTTTT. The whole variable domain, filled in from reference TRBV5-1 and TRBJ1-4, reads KAGVTQTPRYLIKTRGQQVTLSCSPISGHRSVSWYQQTPGQGLQFLFEYFSETQRNKGNFPGRFSGRQFSNSRSEMNVSTLELGDSALYLCASRDPTAGNEKLFFGSGTQLSVL.

The sample holds one count of this clone. The rearrangement links TRBV19 to TRBJ1-6; D unresolved. Trimming cost V 6 bases and J 7 bases, with 13 bases left between them. The CDR3 runs 14 residues. CDR1 and CDR2 from the germline V gene are LNHDA and SQIVND (reference sequence). The CDR3 sequence: CASRTTEFNSPLHF. Here the CDR3 DNA reads TGTGCCAGTAGGACCACAGAATTCAATTCACCCCTCCACTTT.

The rearrangement links TRBV5-4 to TRBJ2-3; 10 bases are shared with TRBD2. The CDR3 has 17 amino acids. Germline V gene data show CDR1 as SGHNT and CDR2 as YYREEE (reference sequence). Trimming cost V 3 bases and J 3 bases; bases outside gene matches: 10. CDR3 in DNA: TGTGCCAGCAGCTCGTTGACTAGCGGGCGAAGAACAGATACGCAGTATTTT. Translation gives CASSSLTSGRRTDTQYF.

V usage is TRBV2 and J usage is TRBJ1-3; D is ambiguous. This CDR3 spans 16 amino acids. Trimming stripped 8 bases from V and 0 bases from J, with 17 bases between. Germline assignment: CDR1 SNHLY and CDR2 FYNNEI. The CDR3 is CASGVKWQISGNTIYF. The CDR3 DNA follows: TGTGCCAGCGGAGTGAAATGGCAGATCTCTGGAAACACCATATATTTT.

The gene calls are TRBV7-8 and TRBJ2-2; TRBD2 aligns across 12 bases. Germline V gene data show CDR1 as SGHVS and CDR2 as FQNEAQ. J lost 1 base, V lost 3 bases, and 6 bases had no gene match. CDR3 length: 18 residues. CDR3 DNA sequence: TGTGCCAGCAGCTTGATGACTAGCGGGGGCATGAACACCGGGGAGCTGTTTTTT. Translating gives CASSLMTSGGMNTGELFF.

V usage is TRBV4-1 and J usage is TRBJ2-2; maybe TRBD2 (5 bases). Germline CDR1 MGHRA, CDR2 YSYEKL. Trimming pared 5 bases from V and 4 bases from J, leaving 20 bases between. CDR3 length: 17 residues. The CDR3 reads CASSFRSAGGGTGELFF. The CDR3 nucleotides read TGCGCCAGCAGCTTCCGGTCCGCAGGAGGAGGCACCGGGGAGCTGTTTTTT.

The V call is TRBV3-1 (or the pseudogene TRBV3-2), the J call TRBJ1-2; a weak D match, TRBD1 (6 bases). V dropped 1 base and J dropped 8 bases, with 11 bases sitting between them. This CDR3 contains 13 residues. Germline CDR1 is LGHDT and CDR2 is YNNKEL (reference sequence). The CDR3 nucleotides read TGTGCCAGCAGCCAAGGGGGGCTAGGGGGCTACACCTTC. It codes for CASSQGGLGGYTF.

This chain connects TRBV11-2 to TRBJ2-1, with TRBD2 matching 8 bases. V trimming: 1 base; J trimming: 6 bases; junction bases outside the gene matches: 11. CDR1 and CDR2 (germline): SGHAT, FQNNGV. The CDR3 sequence is 17 residues long. Here the CDR3 DNA reads TGTGCCAGCAGCTTAGGACCCCTAATACGGGGGGGCAATGAGCAGTTCTTC. This encodes CASSLGPLIRGGNEQFF.

The genes are TRBV9 and TRBJ2-7; 7 bases agree with TRBD1. The CDR3 is made up of 13 amino acids. J lost 2 bases, V lost 3 bases, and 2 bases had no gene match. Per the germline V gene, CDR1 is SGDLS and CDR2 is YYNGEE. The CDR3 reads CASSGQGAYEQYF. DNA for the CDR3: TGTGCCAGCAGCGGACAGGGCGCCTACGAGCAGTACTTC. The full variable domain, rest sourced from reference TRBV9 and TRBJ2-7, is DSGVTQTPKHLITATGQRVTLRCSPRSGDLSVYWYQQSLDQGLQFLIQYYNGEERAKGNILERFSAQQFPDLHSELNLSSLELGDSALYFCASSGQGAYEQYFGPGTRLTVT.

This clone has only one observation. CDR3: CASSTQYRGNQPQHF. CDR3 DNA: TGTGCCAGCTCAACACAATACAGGGGCAATCAGCCCCAGCATTTT. The chain combines TRBV18 with TRBJ1-5; the D gene is possibly TRBD1 (6 bases). The germline V gene encodes CDR1 KGHSH and CDR2 LQKENI. This CDR3 has 15 residues. V was shortened by 5 bases and J by 2 bases, with 13 bases between the two germline ends.

The chain combines TRBV6-1 with TRBJ2-3; TRBD1 might be the D (5 bases). Germline CDR1 and CDR2: MNHNS and SASEGT. The CDR3 has 15 residues. V lost 0 bases to trimming and J lost 0 bases, with 7 bases between them. The CDR3 protein is CASSEAPGSTDTQYF. Written as DNA, the CDR3 is TGTGCCAGCAGTGAAGCACCAGGGAGCACAGATACGCAGTATTTT.

This clone turned up a few times. This chain joins TRBV3-1 (or the pseudogene TRBV3-2) and TRBJ2-5, with TRBD2 as a possible D gene (6 bases). The V end lost 4 bases, the J end lost 2 bases, and 8 bases lay between the germline ends. This CDR3 has 13 residues. Germline V lookup: CDR1 LGHDT, CDR2 YNNKEL (reference sequence). CDR3 sequence (DNA): TGTGCCAGCAGCCCGGGACTTCAAGAGACCCAGTACTTC. It yields the protein CASSPGLQETQYF.

This chain uses TRBV6-1 with TRBJ2-7; 8 nucleotides agree with TRBD2. The germline CDR1 and CDR2 sequences are MNHNS and SASEGT. CDR3 size: 15 residues. The J segment lost 4 bases and the V segment lost 2 bases, leaving 7 bases of the junction unmatched. CDR3 amino acids: CASSESGLAGYEQYV. The CDR3 DNA reads as TGTGCCAGCAGTGAAAGCGGATTAGCGGGATACGAGCAGTACGTC.

The genes are TRBV6-6 and TRBJ1-2, with TRBD1 identical over 9 bases. Germline V gene sequence: CDR1 MNHNY, CDR2 SVGAGI (reference sequence). The CDR3 extends over 15 amino acids. V lost 5 bases to trimming and J lost 5 bases; unmatched junction nucleotides: 9. The CDR3 sequence: CASSRDRELIYGYTF. The CDR3 DNA reads as TGTGCCAGCAGTCGGGACAGGGAGTTAATATATGGCTACACCTTC.

This clone has only a few counts. The chain is built from TRBV20-1 and TRBJ2-3, with D maybe TRBD2 (5 bases). Germline CDR1 DFQATT, CDR2 SNEGSKA (reference sequence). This CDR3 is 11 amino acids long. Trimming removed 5 bases at V and 6 bases at J, with 9 bases between. Here the CDR3 DNA reads TGCAGTGCTCCGAGAGGGGATACGCAGTATTTT. It translates to CSAPRGDTQYF.

The count of this clone is one. The chain recombines TRBV7-8 with TRBJ1-5, with D uncertain. There are 15 residues in the CDR3. Germline CDR1 SGHVS, CDR2 FQNEAQ. Trimming pared 2 bases from V and 0 bases from J, leaving 8 bases between. CDR3 nucleotide sequence: TGTGCCAGCAGCTTATTAACAGTTAGCAATCAGCCCCAGCATTTT. Its translation is CASSLLTVSNQPQHF.

The gene calls are TRBV4-1 and TRBJ2-2; no definite D call. The CDR3 consists of 16 residues. V was pared by 3 bases and J by 7 bases, with 18 bases between. Germline V gene lookup returns CDR1 MGHRA and CDR2 YSYEKL. The CDR3 DNA follows: TGCGCCAGCAGCCAGGTTGACTTGGTAGTTTACGGGGAGCTGTTTTTT. As protein: CASSQVDLVVYGELFF.